This T cell receptor beta chain was sequenced during a study of T cell responses to AZD1222 COVID-19 vaccine (dated by TCRdb to about 2021). About the study as a whole: AZD1222 recipients with second doses at about 4 weeks or about 12 weeks were pooled, because spike-specific TCR depth and breadth did not differ between schedules. A total of about 250 trial participants underwent TCR sequencing, of whom roughly 210 had received two doses of AZD1222 and 26 had received two doses of the MenACWY control vaccine. Trial participants were enrolled by age into 18-55, 56-69 and 70-plus year subgroups, with 148, 28 and 57 TCR-sequenced participants respectively. Broad study findings and their caveats: The vaccine-associated CD4 TCRs covered the entire spike protein, and the dominant responses fell in regions 160-218 and 743-854. Because no day 14 peak-response samples were available, the repertoires could be characterized only after the peak T cell response. Reportedly, close to half of the unique spike-specific TCRs recognized epitopes lying outside the regions that are mutated in the B.1.351 and B.1.1.7 variants. Participants were mostly white British and included more females than males, and it was suggested by the authors that clonal diversity may have been underestimated. Only a handful of AZD1222 recipients were SARS-CoV-2 seropositive at baseline, limiting conclusions about previously exposed vaccinees. In the small 56-69-year group, the increase in depth fell short of significance, most likely because of low power. After two AZD1222 doses, both the breadth and the depth of spike-specific TCRs were significantly higher than at day 0 and than in MenACWY recipients.

Reading the label with the study, this specimen's time point is: baseline before first vaccination. Vaccinee samples were obtained from the UK trials COV001 and COV002, which included a single-blind randomized controlled phase 2/3 trial of AZD1222 (ChAdOx1 nCoV-19) in healthy adults. Trial participant PBMC samples were collected at day 0 and day 28 after the second dose for TCRbeta chain sequencing. V is pared back by 2 bases and J by 4 bases, with 6 bases lying between the germline termini. Reading from cysteine to phenylalanine, the CDR3 counts 12 amino acids. The only DNA kept is the CDR3, 36 bases in frame from the first base. CDR1 and CDR2, per the germline V gene, are SGHRS and YFSETQ. The CDR3 regions of human TCRbeta chains were analyzed by immunosequencing. The original methods were these. TCRs in the repertoires were matched against a reference library of SARS-CoV-2-specific TCRs that had been generated with the MIRA antigen-specificity platform. Breadth was defined as the fraction of unique TCRs that were SARS-CoV-2-associated. Depth was defined as the fraction of total T cells that were SARS-CoV-2-associated. Using the MIRA data, every spike-specific TCR was mapped to the spike region that the TCR reacted to and assigned to either a CD4 or a CD8 class. Log10-transformed breadth and depth values were compared by one-way ANOVA with Sidak's multiple comparisons tests. TCRdb mirrors the immuneACCESS table, restricted to in-frame sequences. Some clones are absent from its copies; in checked studies, under half trace to an unresolved V gene, and the reason for the others is unknown. The V and J calls and the clone size are those of that table, but D and trimming were determined from the DNA. The sample has approximately 140,000 clones on record, around 93% of them singletons. The top ten clonotypes cover 1.9% of the sample.

This clone came up once. It has no known antigen specificity. It has no much larger one-base neighbor in the sample; base qualities were not kept. Sequencing was performed on peripheral blood, taken on day 0 of AZD1222 vaccination. The source is an adult in good health. The rearranged chain carries TRBV5-1 and TRBJ1-2; the D gene lacks a confident call. At the DNA level, the sequence is TGCGCCAGCAGCTTCACCTCCTATGGCTACACCTTC. Its protein product is CASSFTSYGYTF. With the portions outside the CDR3 filled from the reference TRBV5-1 and TRBJ1-2 genes, the complete variable region becomes KAGVTQTPRYLIKTRGQQVTLSCSPISGHRSVSWYQQTPGQGLQFLFEYFSETQRNKGNFPGRFSGRQFSNSRSEMNVSTLELGDSALYLCASSFTSYGYTFGSGTRLTVV.